The rows below give T cell receptor beta chains drawn from one sample of a study of cytomegalovirus exposure and HLA in healthy donors. The method was immunoSEQ multiplex PCR; TCRdb's version includes in-frame clones alone and lacks a portion of them. The sample holds about 120,000 clones, around four fifths seen once. Sequencing used PBMCs. These receptors all stem from a woman aged 40 to 50 in good health and CMV-seropositive. Each CDR3 is given without its conserved first and last residue. D genes are given only for firm matches. Clone size is not always given. Where it is, it says once, few, many or a class for expanded clones.

j_call,d_call,v_call,clone_size,cdr3_aa
TRBJ2-3,TRBD1,TRBV9,once,ASSVSQGADTQY
TRBJ2-1,.,TRBV7-9,few,ASSSHLSRNEQF
TRBJ1-5,TRBD1,TRBV23-1,.,ARPGQLNQPQH
TRBJ2-7,TRBD2,TRBV5-5,once,ASSSAGEVLEQY
TRBJ1-1,TRBD1,TRBV19,.,ASSPDRGGPPSMNTEAF
TRBJ2-3,TRBD2,TRBV19,.,ASSIIGAGGSDTQY
TRBJ1-5,.,TRBV14,.,ASSPDSGALVAQH
TRBJ1-5,TRBD1,TRBV6-1,few,ASNTGAFEPQH
TRBJ1-2,TRBD1,TRBV6-5,.,ASRVPGQDYGYT
TRBJ1-4,.,TRBV5-6,.,ASSSPGATNEKLF
TRBJ1-2,.,TRBV6-1,.,ASSEYNRAGGYT
TRBJ2-7,TRBD2,TRBV10-1,.,ASSESAGGEQY
TRBJ2-1,TRBD2,TRBV4-2,few,ASSQDGAGGIDEQF
TRBJ2-1,.,TRBV19,.,ASRQIGFGGEQF
TRBJ1-1,TRBD1,TRBV7-8,.,ASSLMRATGGTEAF
TRBJ2-3,TRBD2,TRBV10-2,.,ASMLAGGQDTQY
TRBJ2-5,TRBD2,TRBV6-7,.,ASSYPGLAGYQETQY
TRBJ2-1,TRBD1,TRBV11-2,.,ASSWAGGTNEQF
TRBJ2-1,TRBD2,TRBV5-1,few,ASCPSGSPRNEQF
TRBJ2-3,.,TRBV30,.,AWSGLYTFTDTQY
TRBJ2-1,TRBD2,TRBV5-1,.,ASSSTSGHVNEQF
TRBJ2-7,TRBD2,TRBV9,once,ASSKGTSVEINYEQY
TRBJ2-1,TRBD2,TRBV6-4,.,ASRETGTSGSNEQF
TRBJ1-1,TRBD1,TRBV2,.,ASMIGQGEAF
TRBJ2-3,.,TRBV2,few,ASSVQGSTDTQY
TRBJ2-2,TRBD2,TRBV15,.,ATSRGPGGPAGELF
TRBJ2-3,TRBD2,TRBV9,.,ASSLGLAGGPGTDTQY
TRBJ2-5,.,TRBV4-3,.,ASSQGAPGSAETQY